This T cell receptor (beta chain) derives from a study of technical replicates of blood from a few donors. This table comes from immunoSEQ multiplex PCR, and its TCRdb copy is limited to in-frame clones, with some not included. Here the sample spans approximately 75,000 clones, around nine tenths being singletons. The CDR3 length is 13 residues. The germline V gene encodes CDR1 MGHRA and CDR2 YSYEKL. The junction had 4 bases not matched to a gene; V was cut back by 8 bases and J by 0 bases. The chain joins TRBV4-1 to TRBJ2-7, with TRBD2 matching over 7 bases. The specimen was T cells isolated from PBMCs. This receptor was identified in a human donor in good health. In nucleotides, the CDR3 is TGCGCCAGCCGGGGGGAATCCTCCTACGAGCAGTACTTC. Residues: CASRGESSYEQYF.